Shown below are 2 T cell receptor beta chains from a single sample sequenced in a study of CD4+ T cells in melanoma. Here immunoSEQ multiplex PCR was the method, and the copy in TCRdb shows in-frame clones only, minus some. Of about 140,000 clones in the sample, nearly 95% were seen once. All receptors derive from a human donor with melanoma.

The chain carries TRBV5-1 and TRBJ1-1, with 11 nucleotides matching TRBD1. With 5 bases clipped from V and 0 bases from J, the junction kept 3 bases outside the gene matches. The germline V gene has CDR1 SGHRS and CDR2 YFSETQ. The CDR3 loop spans 15 amino acids. The CDR3 loop is CASRGTGGVNTEAFF. As DNA, the CDR3 is TGCGCCAGCAGGGGGACAGGGGGTGTGAACACTGAAGCTTTCTTT.

The chain is built from TRBV7-3 and TRBJ1-1; TRBD1 is a possible D gene (5 bases). There are 15 residues in the CDR3. Between the trimmed V and J ends, which lost 2 bases and 1 base, there was a span of 11 bases. Per the germline V gene, CDR1 is SGHTA and CDR2 is FQGTGA. This CDR3 is CASSLGGVGNTEAFF. CDR3 nucleotide sequence: TGTGCCAGCAGCTTAGGGGGGGTCGGGAACACTGAAGCTTTCTTT.